The next 21 T cell receptor beta chains were all read from a single sample in a study of CD8 T cells in Susac syndrome. RNA totalling about 0.5 to 1 ug underwent reverse transcription with random hexamers. TCRdb called the immunoSEQ multiplex PCR reads again in MiXCR, with one record for every CDR3 protein. The sample lists around 170,000 distinct CDR3 sequences; about 95% were seen once. The sequenced sample was CD8+ T cells from PBMCs. These receptor sequences come from a human donor with multiple sclerosis.

The V call is TRBV2, the J call TRBJ2-1, with D possibly TRBD2 on 6 matching bases. Germline CDR1 is SNHLY and CDR2 is FYNNEI. V was pared by 11 bases and J by 6 bases, with 20 bases between. This CDR3 comprises 14 residues. CDR3 amino acids: CAQRTAGPSNEQFF. The DNA for the CDR3 is TGTGCCCAAAGGACCGCGGGACCTTCCAATGAGCAGTTCTTC.

This chain uses TRBV9 with TRBJ2-1, with 8 bases lining up with TRBD2. V shed 5 bases and J 0 bases; nucleotides not matched to a gene: 4. CDR1 SGDLS and CDR2 YYNGEE come from the germline V gene. CDR3 length: 15 amino acids. As DNA, the CDR3 is TGTGCCAGCAGTCCAGGGACTAGCTCCTACAATGAGCAGTTCTTC. Protein: CASSPGTSSYNEQFF.

The V call is TRBV18, the J call TRBJ1-2, with a weak D call TRBD1 (6 bases). Germline CDR1 is KGHSH and CDR2 is LQKENI. V lost 4 bases and J lost 6, with 18 bases in between. There are 15 residues in the CDR3. In nucleotides, the CDR3 is TGTGCCAGCTCACTCTACAGGGCGCTACAAAATGGCTACACCTTC. It translates to CASSLYRALQNGYTF.

The gene calls are TRBV4-2 and TRBJ2-7, with D perhaps matching TRBD1 or TRBD2 (5 bases each). Trimming cost V 4 bases and J 3 bases, with 13 bases left between them. Germline values: CDR1 LGHNA, CDR2 YNFKEQ. The CDR3 contains 14 residues. CDR3 loop: CASSPEGIGYEQYF. DNA for the CDR3: TGTGCCAGCAGCCCAGAGGGGATTGGCTACGAGCAGTACTTC.

This sequence joins TRBV29-1 and TRBJ2-1, with TRBD2 matching 9 bases. CDR1 and CDR2 from the germline V gene are SQVTM and ANQGSEA. The length of the CDR3 is 14 residues. Trimming cost V 3 bases and J 1 base; bases outside gene matches: 1. CDR3 DNA sequence: TGCAGCGTTGATAGCGGGAGTTCCTACAATGAGCAGTTCTTC. Amino acid sequence: CSVDSGSSYNEQFF.

This chain links TRBV29-1 with TRBJ2-5; 8 bases match TRBD1. The V gene's germline CDR1 is SQVTM and CDR2 ANQGSEA. The CDR3 extends over 15 amino acids. Losses at the gene ends were 6 bases for V and 3 bases for J; bases not matched to a gene: 12. The CDR3 loop reads CSVIAPDRVEETQYF. The CDR3 DNA reads as TGCAGCGTGATAGCGCCGGACAGGGTGGAAGAGACCCAGTACTTC.

V is TRBV15 and J is TRBJ1-2; 9 bases line up with TRBD1. Germline V gives CDR1 LNHNV, CDR2 YYDKDF (reference sequence). This CDR3 comprises 15 residues. The V and J ends lost 6 bases and 2 bases, in that order; junction bases with no gene match: 7. CDR3 protein: CATRGTGRANYGYTF. As DNA, the CDR3 is TGTGCCACCAGAGGGACAGGGCGGGCGAACTATGGCTACACCTTC.

The CDR3 loop reads CSAWGGAGGNTIYF. The CDR3 DNA is TGCAGCGCCTGGGGAGGGGCGGGAGGAAACACCATATATTTT. The chain recombines TRBV29-1 with TRBJ1-3, with a possible D match to TRBD1 (5 bases). The CDR3 totals 14 residues. Germline assignment: CDR1 SQVTM and CDR2 ANQGSEA. With 7 bases removed from V and 4 bases from J, the gap between germline ends came to 17 bases.

Written as DNA, the CDR3 is TGTGCCAGCAGCTACGGACAGAGCAGCACAGATACGCAGTATTTT. It codes for CASSYGQSSTDTQYF. The chain recombines TRBV5-8 with TRBJ2-3; a weak D match, TRBD1 (6 bases). Looked up from germline, CDR1 is SGHTS and CDR2 is YDEGEE. Trimming left V 3 bases short and J 0 bases short, with 11 bases between. The CDR3 contains 15 residues. The whole variable domain, filled in from reference TRBV5-8 and TRBJ2-3, reads EAGVTQSPTHLIKTRGQQATLRCSPISGHTSVYWYQQALGLGLQFLLWYDEGEERNRGNFPPRFSGRQFPNYSSELNVNALELEDSALYLCASSYGQSSTDTQYFGPGTRLTVL.

The chain has TRBV9 and TRBJ1-5; TRBD1 matches 7 bases. The CDR3 runs to 14 residues. V shed 3 bases, J shed 1 base, and the junction held 1 base outside the gene matches. Germline CDR1 reads SGDLS; CDR2 reads YYNGEE. CDR3 nucleotide sequence: TGTGCCAGCAGCGGGGGACAGAGCAATCAGCCCCAGCATTTT. It codes for CASSGGQSNQPQHF.

This rearrangement joins TRBV9 to TRBJ2-1; no clear D. The CDR3 runs to 13 residues. Trimming left V 2 bases short and J 3 bases short, with 6 bases between. The germline CDR1 and CDR2 sequences are SGDLS and YYNGEE. The CDR3 region is CASSVDDYNEQFF. In DNA form, the CDR3 reads TGTGCCAGCAGCGTGGACGACTACAATGAGCAGTTCTTC.

V and J are TRBV5-6 and TRBJ2-1; D is undetermined. CDR3 size: 11 residues. The ends were cut back, 2 bases at V and 9 bases at J, with 6 bases in the middle. Germline CDR1 and CDR2: SGHDT and YYEEEE. The CDR3 sequence is CASSFSREQFF. CDR3 bases: TGTGCCAGCAGCTTCTCCCGTGAGCAGTTCTTC.

The chain links TRBV9 to TRBJ2-3; D not resolved. Germline V gene sequence: CDR1 SGDLS, CDR2 YYNGEE. The length of the CDR3 is 16 residues. V shed 2 bases and J shed 8 bases, with 21 bases lying between them. The CDR3 loop reads CASSVSGVNAYGTQYF. The CDR3 region has the DNA TGTGCCAGCAGCGTGTCCGGAGTGAACGCATACGGTACGCAGTATTTT.

In nucleotides, the CDR3 is TGCAGCTCCACGCCCAGTTCGGGGACCCAGTACTTC. It specifies CSSTPSSGTQYF. V is TRBV29-1 and J is TRBJ2-5; D ambiguous. Looked up from germline, CDR1 is SQVTM and CDR2 is ANQGSEA. V lost 8 bases and J 7 bases, leaving 17 bases between the germline ends. The CDR3 consists of 12 residues. The variable domain in full, completed from reference TRBV29-1 and TRBJ2-5, reads SAVISQKPSRDICQRGTSLTIQCQVDSQVTMMFWYRQQPGQSLTLIATANQGSEATYESGFVIDKFPISRPNLTFSTLTVSNMSPEDSSIYLCSSTPSSGTQYFGPGTRLLVL.

CDR3 in DNA: TGCGCCAGCAGCTTCCACCAGCAGGAGACCCAGTACTTC. Amino acids: CASSFHQQETQYF. The chain combines TRBV5-1 with TRBJ2-5; D not certain. Trimming stripped 2 bases from V and 5 bases from J, with 10 bases between. This CDR3 spans 13 amino acids. Germline V gives CDR1 SGHRS, CDR2 YFSETQ.

The genes are TRBV28 and TRBJ2-7; 8 nucleotides match TRBD1. V was pared by 4 bases and J by 6 bases, with 2 bases of the junction left unmatched. Germline V gene data show CDR1 as MDHEN and CDR2 as SYDVKM. This CDR3 is built from 12 residues. The CDR3 sequence: CASSWTGPEQYF. CDR3 DNA sequence: TGTGCCAGCAGTTGGACAGGGCCCGAGCAGTACTTC.

The rearrangement joins TRBV2 to TRBJ2-7, with TRBD1 matching 10 bases. The CDR3 sequence is 15 residues long. V lost 7 bases, J lost 2 bases, and 8 bases stayed unmatched. CDR1 is SNHLY, CDR2 FYNNEI, per germline. CDR3 coding DNA: TGTGCCAGCATCCCGGGACAGGGGACACCCTACGAGCAGTACTTC. As protein: CASIPGQGTPYEQYF.

V gene TRBV6-5 combines with J gene TRBJ1-1; D gene unclear. The ends were cut back, 4 bases at V and 7 bases at J, with 10 bases in the middle. Germline V gene lookup returns CDR1 MNHEY and CDR2 SVGAGI. The CDR3 covers 12 residues. The CDR3 reads CASSSGGIEAFF. CDR3 in DNA: TGTGCCAGCAGTTCGGGAGGCATTGAAGCTTTCTTT.

Concerning this clonotype itself: The junction and the germline gene differ at one end; a read error may be behind it. J is TRBJ2-7 and V is TRBV7-7, with 8 bases that match TRBD1. The CDR3 sequence is 14 residues long. Germline CDR1 and CDR2: SSHAT and FNYEAQ (reference sequence). CDR3 in amino acids: CASSLGQGTYEQYF. In DNA, the CDR3 is TGTGCTAGCAGCTTAGGACAGGGTACCTACGAGCAGTACTTC.

In its sample, this clonotype was seen once. The rearrangement links TRBV12-3 or TRBV12-4 to TRBJ2-5, with a tentative D call TRBD2 (5 bases). The germline V and J ends were trimmed by 5 bases and 5 bases, with 24 bases remaining between them. The CDR3 covers 17 residues. Written as DNA, the CDR3 is TGTGCCAGCAGTACCCGACATGTGGGGTCCCGGAGGGAGACCCAGTACTTC. This codes for CASSTRHVGSRRETQYF.

The chain is built from TRBV7-9 and TRBJ1-1, with 10 bases that match TRBD1. This CDR3 comprises 17 residues. With V trimmed by 5 bases and J by 3 bases, 12 bases remained unmatched. Germline CDR1 reads SEHNR; CDR2 reads FQNEAQ (reference sequence). The CDR3 spells CASSPWDRGYIHTEAFF. The CDR3 DNA is TGTGCCAGCAGCCCCTGGGACAGGGGTTACATTCACACTGAAGCTTTCTTT.